One and the same sample provided the 22 T cell receptor beta chains below, sequenced in a study of radiotherapy plus CTLA-4 blockade in lung cancer. The assay was immunoSEQ multiplex PCR, and TCRdb's table has in-frame clones only and misses some. The sample contains fewer than 65,000 clones, around 79% of which appear only once. Here the sequenced sample was peripheral blood, taken from a patient treated with radiotherapy plus ipilimumab. Every receptor here comes from a human donor with non-small cell lung cancer who had a complete response to radiotherapy plus ipilimumab.

This sequence joins TRBV4-3 and TRBJ2-1; D possibly corresponds to TRBD2 (5 bases). Looked up from germline, CDR1 is LGHNA and CDR2 is YSLEER. V was shortened by 1 base and J by 7 bases, with 8 bases between the two germline ends. This CDR3 is 13 amino acids long. This CDR3 reads CASSQGAENEQFF. CDR3 DNA sequence: TGCGCCAGCAGCCAAGGAGCGGAGAATGAGCAGTTCTTC.

The gene calls are TRBV27 and TRBJ2-7, with a tentative D call TRBD2 (5 bases). The CDR3 contains 13 residues. V lost 5 bases and J lost 6, with 14 bases in between. In germline, CDR1 is MNHEY, CDR2 SMNVEV (reference sequence). The CDR3 DNA reads TGTGCCAGCAGTCCCCCGGGGAACGGCGAGCAGTACTTC. This encodes CASSPPGNGEQYF.

This clone was observed a few times. The J gene is TRBJ2-3, the V gene TRBV28; D uncertain. Trimming took 5 bases from V and 2 from J, leaving 2 bases between them. The CDR3 is 11 amino acids. The germline V gene has CDR1 MDHEN and CDR2 SYDVKM. The CDR3 DNA follows: TGTGCCAGCAGTCTCACAGATACGCAGTATTTT. The encoded protein is CASSLTDTQYF.

The V gene is TRBV2, the J gene TRBJ2-4, with D maybe TRBD2 (6 bases). Trimming removed 6 bases from V and 5 bases from J, with 11 bases in between. The CDR3 consists of 13 residues. Germline CDR1 reads SNHLY; CDR2 reads FYNNEI. CDR3 in amino acids: CASRGTAQNIQYF. CDR3 nucleotide sequence: TGTGCCAGCAGAGGGACTGCACAAAACATTCAGTACTTC.

This chain connects TRBV7-9 to TRBJ1-2, with TRBD1 matching over 11 bases. With 5 bases clipped from V and 2 bases from J, the junction kept 7 bases outside the gene matches. Germline CDR1 and CDR2: SEHNR and FQNEAQ (reference sequence). The CDR3 is 16 amino acids. The CDR3, as DNA: TGTGCCAGCAGCCCGGGACAGGGGGAGAAAAACTATGGCTACACCTTC. Its translation: CASSPGQGEKNYGYTF. Complete variable domain (other parts from reference TRBV7-9 and TRBJ1-2): DTGVSQNPRHKITKRGQNVTFRCDPISEHNRLYWYRQTLGQGPEFLTYFQNEAQLEKSRLLSDRFSAERPKGSFSTLEIQRTEQGDSAMYLCASSPGQGEKNYGYTFGSGTRLTVV.

J is TRBJ1-1 and V is TRBV30; D remains unclear. The CDR3 covers 13 residues. The germline CDR1 and CDR2 sequences are GTSNPN and SVGIG (reference sequence). Trimming pared 0 bases from V and 6 bases from J, leaving 11 bases between. CDR3 region: CAWSVERVAEAFF. DNA for the CDR3: TGTGCCTGGAGTGTAGAGAGGGTTGCTGAAGCTTTCTTT.

V and J are TRBV19 and TRBJ2-5, with TRBD1 identical over 11 bases. V shed 3 bases, J shed 7 bases, and the junction held 4 bases outside the gene matches. Per germline, CDR1 LNHDA and CDR2 SQIVND (reference sequence). The CDR3 runs to 14 residues. The CDR3 DNA sequence: TGTGCCAGTAGTATCGGACAGGGGGCCCCGACCCAGTACTTC. Translation: CASSIGQGAPTQYF. Full variable domain (rest looked up from reference TRBV19 and TRBJ2-5): DGGITQSPKYLFRKEGQNVTLSCEQNLNHDAMYWYRQDPGQGLRLIYYSQIVNDFQKGDIAEGYSVSREKKESFPLTVTSAQKNPTAFYLCASSIGQGAPTQYFGPGTRLLVL.

The chain combines TRBV9 with TRBJ2-2, with TRBD1 matching 8 bases. Germline trimming cut 2 bases from V and 6 bases from J; bases unmatched to any gene: 6. Germline V lookup: CDR1 SGDLS, CDR2 YYNGEE. This CDR3 is 15 amino acids long. The CDR3 region is CASSVSDRGPGELFF. CDR3 in DNA: TGTGCCAGCAGCGTGTCAGACAGGGGTCCCGGGGAGCTGTTTTTT.

The rearrangement links TRBV4-3 to TRBJ2-5; 7 bases fit TRBD1. This CDR3 region has 15 residues. Germline CDR1 reads LGHNA; CDR2 reads YSLEER. V was pared by 0 bases and J by 4 bases, with 5 bases of the junction left unmatched. This CDR3 is CASSQEWTGRETQYF. The DNA of the CDR3 is TGCGCCAGCAGCCAAGAGTGGACAGGACGAGAGACCCAGTACTTC.

The genes are TRBV27 and TRBJ2-7, with D possibly being TRBD2 (6 bases). Germline V gene sequence: CDR1 MNHEY, CDR2 SMNVEV (reference sequence). Trimming stripped 2 bases from V and 7 bases from J, with 12 bases between. The CDR3 sequence is 13 residues long. CDR3 residues: CASSLRAEGEQYF. In DNA form, the CDR3 reads TGTGCCAGCAGTTTAAGGGCGGAGGGGGAGCAGTACTTC.

The chain recombines TRBV11-3 with TRBJ2-3, with 14 bases aligning to TRBD2. The CDR3 is 19 amino acids. Germline V gene lookup returns CDR1 SGHNT and CDR2 YENEEA. The junction had 10 bases not matched to a gene; V was cut back by 5 bases and J by 0 bases. The CDR3: CASSTGTSGSTRSTDTQYF. In DNA form, the CDR3 reads TGTGCCAGCAGCACCGGGACTAGCGGGAGTACCCGTAGCACAGATACGCAGTATTTT.

The rearrangement links TRBV2 to TRBJ1-2, with 7 bases aligning to TRBD1. CDR3 size: 14 residues. CDR1 and CDR2 from the germline V gene are SNHLY and FYNNEI. J lost 8 bases, V lost 2 bases, and 8 bases had no gene match. CDR3 in DNA: TGTGCCAGCAGTGAAAAAAAGGGGGCGGAGGGCTACACCTTC. Its protein product is CASSEKKGAEGYTF.

V is TRBV19 and J is TRBJ2-3; possibly TRBD1 for D (5 bases). The CDR3 is made up of 18 amino acids. Germline-derived CDR1 and CDR2 are LNHDA and SQIVND (reference sequence). V lost 5 bases and J 0 bases, leaving 21 bases between the germline ends. The CDR3 bases are TGTGCCAGTAGTCCCCGCTACTCGACAGAAACTAGCACAGATACGCAGTATTTT. Amino acid sequence: CASSPRYSTETSTDTQYF.

The chain uses TRBV6-1 and TRBJ1-2; D may be TRBD1 (6 bases). CDR1 is MNHNS and CDR2 is SASEGT in the germline V gene. Trimming cost V 8 bases and J 3 bases, with 13 bases left between them. CDR3 length: 13 residues. CDR3 amino acids: CASVLDSHYGYTF. The CDR3 DNA follows: TGTGCCAGCGTTTTGGACAGCCACTATGGCTACACCTTC.

The CDR3 DNA reads as TGTGCCAGCAGCACCCTACTAGCGGGAGGGCCCTACGAGCAGTACGTC. Translated: CASSTLLAGGPYEQYV. The chain has TRBV7-6 and TRBJ2-7; TRBD2 matches at 13 bases. V lost 5 bases and J lost 2; bases outside the gene matches: 6. CDR1 and CDR2 from the germline V gene are SGHVS and FNYEAQ. The CDR3 consists of 16 residues.

This chain joins TRBV2 and TRBJ1-2; TRBD1 aligns across 7 bases. CDR3 size: 14 residues. After removal of 4 bases from V and 2 bases from J, the junction contained 4 bases not matched to a gene. Germline CDR1 is SNHLY and CDR2 is FYNNEI. The chain's CDR3 is CASSATGRNYGYTF. CDR3 nucleotide sequence: TGTGCCAGCAGTGCGACAGGGCGCAACTATGGCTACACCTTC. Looking up the rest from reference TRBV2 and TRBJ1-2 gives the full variable domain: EPEVTQTPSHQVTQMGQEVILRCVPISNHLYFYWYRQILGQKVEFLVSFYNNEISEKSEIFDDQFSVERPDGSNFTLKIRSTKLEDSAMYFCASSATGRNYGYTFGSGTRLTVV.

This rearrangement joins TRBV5-4 to TRBJ2-5; 7 nucleotides match TRBD1. The CDR3 covers 12 residues. V was clipped by 7 bases and J by 5 bases; unmatched bases: 5. CDR1 and CDR2 (germline): SGHNT, YYREEE (reference sequence). CDR3 coding DNA: TGTGCCAGCGGTAGGGGGCTGGAGACCCAGTACTTC. This codes for CASGRGLETQYF. Combining the CDR3 with reference TRBV5-4 and TRBJ2-5 gives the whole variable domain ETGVTQSPTHLIKTRGQQVTLRCSSQSGHNTVSWYQQALGQGPQFIFQYYREEENGRGNFPPRFSGLQFPNYSSELNVNALELDDSALYLCASGRGLETQYFGPGTRLLVL.

V gene TRBV19 combines with J gene TRBJ2-4, with a weak D call TRBD1 (6 bases). The CDR3 has 16 residues. V was trimmed by 6 bases and J by 7 bases, leaving 22 bases between them. Germline values: CDR1 LNHDA, CDR2 SQIVND (reference sequence). The CDR3 loop reads CASRLAAGDQGNIQYF. CDR3 nucleotide sequence: TGTGCCAGTAGGTTAGCCGCAGGGGATCAGGGGAACATTCAGTACTTC.

The chain has TRBV6-5 and TRBJ1-1; TRBD1 matches 8 bases. Trimming at V came to 6 bases and at J to 1 base, leaving 7 bases not matched to a gene. Germline V lookup: CDR1 MNHEY, CDR2 SVGAGI. The CDR3 contains 15 residues. The CDR3, as DNA: TGTGCCAGCAGACCCTGGACAGGGCGGAACACTGAAGCTTTCTTT. Translation: CASRPWTGRNTEAFF.

V is TRBV19 and J is TRBJ2-5; TRBD2 is a possible D gene (7 bases). Trimming removed 11 bases at V and 5 bases at J, with 18 bases between. This CDR3 region has 13 residues. From germline, CDR1 is LNHDA and CDR2 SQIVND (reference sequence). The CDR3 nucleotides read TGTGCCTCCCGGGCGGGGGCTGGGGAGACCCAGTACTTC. Encoded protein: CASRAGAGETQYF.

The chain employs TRBV18 and TRBJ2-3, with a possible D match to TRBD1 (5 bases). Germline CDR1 and CDR2: KGHSH and LQKENI. Trimming removed 8 bases from V and 5 bases from J, with 14 bases in between. CDR3 length: 13 amino acids. The CDR3 loop reads CASHGQGIDTQYF. The CDR3 DNA follows: TGTGCCAGCCACGGGCAGGGCATAGATACGCAGTATTTT. Supplemented by reference TRBV18 and TRBJ2-3, the full variable domain reads NAGVMQNPRHLVRRRGQEARLRCSPMKGHSHVYWYRQLPEEGLKFMVYLQKENIIDESGMPKERFSAEFPKEGPSILRIQQVVRGDSAAYFCASHGQGIDTQYFGPGTRLTVL.

The CDR3 reads CASSPPAQGSGNTIYF. CDR3 nucleotide sequence: TGTGCCAGCAGTCCCCCCGCACAGGGATCTGGAAACACCATATATTTT. The chain joins TRBV28 to TRBJ1-3, with D tentatively TRBD1 (6 bases). In germline, CDR1 is MDHEN, CDR2 SYDVKM. V was trimmed by 5 bases and J by 1 base, leaving 15 bases between them. This CDR3 is built from 16 residues.